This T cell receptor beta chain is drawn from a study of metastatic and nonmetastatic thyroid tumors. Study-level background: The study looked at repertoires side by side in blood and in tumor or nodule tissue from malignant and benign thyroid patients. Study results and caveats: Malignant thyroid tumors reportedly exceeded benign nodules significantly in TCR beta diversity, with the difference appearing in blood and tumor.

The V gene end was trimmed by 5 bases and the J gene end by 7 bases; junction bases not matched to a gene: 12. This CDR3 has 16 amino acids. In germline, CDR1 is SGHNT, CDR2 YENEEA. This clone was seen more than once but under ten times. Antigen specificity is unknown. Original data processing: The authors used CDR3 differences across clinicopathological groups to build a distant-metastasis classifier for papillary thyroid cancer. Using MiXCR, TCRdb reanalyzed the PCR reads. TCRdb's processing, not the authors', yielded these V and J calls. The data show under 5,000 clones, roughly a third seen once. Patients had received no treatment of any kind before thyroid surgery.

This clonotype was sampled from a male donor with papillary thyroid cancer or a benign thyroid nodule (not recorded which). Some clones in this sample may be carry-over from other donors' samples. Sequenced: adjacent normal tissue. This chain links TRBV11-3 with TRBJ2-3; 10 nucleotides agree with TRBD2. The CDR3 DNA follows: TGTGCCAGCAGCCCCGGGGGGGCTAGCGGGAGTTATACGCAGTATTTT. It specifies CASSPGGASGSYTQYF.